This TCR beta chain was recovered during a study of immune evolution from preneoplasia to lung adenocarcinoma. General study results and limits: From normal lung to invasive adenocarcinoma, top clone frequencies appeared to decrease.

The method was immunoSEQ multiplex PCR; TCRdb's version includes in-frame clones alone and lacks a portion of them. The sample includes thousands of clones, roughly four fifths of them seen just once. Premalignant or tumor cells were enriched by macro-dissection after pathologic assessment. There are 13 residues in the CDR3. Germline values: CDR1 LNHDA, CDR2 SQIVND (reference sequence). V shed 5 bases and J shed 7 bases, with 12 bases lying between them. In the case of this clone: Antigen: not known.

The chain joins TRBV19 to TRBJ1-5; the D is unclear. The source is a person in their 60s with lung adenocarcinoma. Specimen: FFPE minimally invasive lung adenocarcinoma tissue. CDR3 sequence reads: CASSETLNQPQHF. DNA for the CDR3: TGTGCCAGTAGTGAAACACTCAACCAGCCCCAGCATTTT.